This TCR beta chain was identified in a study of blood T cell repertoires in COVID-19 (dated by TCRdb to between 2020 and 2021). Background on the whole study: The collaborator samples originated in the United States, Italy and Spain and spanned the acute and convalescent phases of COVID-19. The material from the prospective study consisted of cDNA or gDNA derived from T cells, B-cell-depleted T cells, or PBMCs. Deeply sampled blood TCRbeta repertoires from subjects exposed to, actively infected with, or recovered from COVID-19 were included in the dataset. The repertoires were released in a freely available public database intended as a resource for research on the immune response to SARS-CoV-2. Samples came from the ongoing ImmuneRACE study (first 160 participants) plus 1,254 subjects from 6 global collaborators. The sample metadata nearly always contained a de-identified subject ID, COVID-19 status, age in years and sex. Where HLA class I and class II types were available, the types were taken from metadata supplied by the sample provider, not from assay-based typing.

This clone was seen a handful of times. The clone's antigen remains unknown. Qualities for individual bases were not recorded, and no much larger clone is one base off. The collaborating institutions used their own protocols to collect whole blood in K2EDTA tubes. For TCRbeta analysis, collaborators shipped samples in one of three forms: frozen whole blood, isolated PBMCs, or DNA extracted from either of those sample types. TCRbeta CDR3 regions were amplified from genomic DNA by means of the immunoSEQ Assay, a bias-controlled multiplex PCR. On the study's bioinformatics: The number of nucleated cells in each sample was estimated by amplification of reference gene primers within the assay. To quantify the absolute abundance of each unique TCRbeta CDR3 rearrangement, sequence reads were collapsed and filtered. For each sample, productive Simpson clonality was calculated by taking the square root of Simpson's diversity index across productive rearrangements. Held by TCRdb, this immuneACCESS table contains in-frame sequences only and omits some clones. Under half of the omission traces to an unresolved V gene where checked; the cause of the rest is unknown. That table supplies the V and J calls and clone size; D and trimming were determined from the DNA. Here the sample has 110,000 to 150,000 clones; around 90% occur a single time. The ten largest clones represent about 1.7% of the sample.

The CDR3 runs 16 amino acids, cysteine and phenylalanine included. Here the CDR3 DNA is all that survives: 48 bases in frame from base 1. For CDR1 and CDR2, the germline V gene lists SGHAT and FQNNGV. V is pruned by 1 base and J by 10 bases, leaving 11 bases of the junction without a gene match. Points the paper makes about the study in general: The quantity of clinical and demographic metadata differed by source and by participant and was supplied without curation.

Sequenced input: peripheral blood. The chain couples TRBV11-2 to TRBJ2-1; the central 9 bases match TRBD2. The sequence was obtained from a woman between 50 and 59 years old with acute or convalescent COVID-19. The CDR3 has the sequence CASSLGASGTIDEQFF. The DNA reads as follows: TGTGCCAGCAGCTTAGGGGCTAGCGGGACAATTGACGAGCAGTTCTTC.